This T cell receptor (beta chain) was identified in a study of blood T cell repertoires in COVID-19. CDR1 MNHEY and CDR2 SMNVEV come from the germline V gene (reference sequence). Trimming left V 6 bases short and J 5 bases short, with 14 bases between. The length of the CDR3 is 15 residues. The data were produced by immunoSEQ multiplex PCR, yet TCRdb's version contains in-frame clones alone and is incomplete. The table has 200,000 or so clones, about 86% seen once. The sample taken for sequencing was peripheral blood. This TCR was recovered from a woman between 65 and 79 years old with acute or convalescent COVID-19. The gene calls are TRBV27 and TRBJ1-6; no clear D gene. The CDR3 region has the DNA TGTGCCAGCAGCTTAGTTAGACTCGATAATTCACCCCTCCACTTT. Translated, it gives CASSLVRLDNSPLHF.